The source of this T cell receptor (beta chain) is a study of T cell responses to AZD1222 COVID-19 vaccine. Study observations and caveats: Variant regions that are unmutated are reportedly the target of nearly half of spike-specific TCRs. Clonal diversity was possibly underestimated; the donors were predominantly white British and more often female. It was only after the peak T cell response that any repertoires were sampled. Receipt of two AZD1222 doses was followed by a rise in Spike-specific TCR breadth and depth.

In the case of this clone: Its cognate antigen is unknown.

The table came from immunoSEQ multiplex PCR; TCRdb's copy has only in-frame clones and leaves some out. This sample has some 130,000 clones, with roughly 93% found just once. V lost 2 bases to trimming and J lost 4 bases, with 9 bases between them. Germline CDR1 is SGHRS and CDR2 is YFSETQ. The CDR3 loop spans 13 amino acids. The clonotype comes from an adult in good health. The chain links TRBV5-1 to TRBJ1-2; no clear D. The sequenced sample was peripheral blood, obtained on day 0 of AZD1222 vaccination. CDR3: CASSLEGSYGYTF. The CDR3 nucleotides are TGCGCCAGCAGCTTAGAGGGAAGCTATGGCTACACCTTC.